These T cell receptor beta chains were read from a single sample in a study of cytomegalovirus exposure and HLA in healthy donors. Libraries were prepared by immunoSEQ multiplex PCR; TCRdb keeps only in-frame clonotypes and omits some of them. The profile covers approximately 190,000 clones, with 75% to 90% appearing a single time and about 6% taken by the ten largest. Specimen: PBMCs. The receptors were gathered from a man in his forties or fifties in good health and CMV-seropositive. CDR3s include the opening cysteine and the closing phenylalanine or tryptophan. D genes are given only for firm matches. Rows may omit the clone size; those that give it use once, few, many or a size class.

size: -; D: TRBD1; J: TRBJ1-2; V: TRBV4-2; CDR3: CASSDRVGNGYTF; DNA: TGTGCCAGCAGCGACAGGGTGGGAAATGGCTACACCTTC
size: -; D: -; J: TRBJ2-1; V: TRBV28; CDR3: CASALLPPYNEQFF; DNA: TGTGCCAGCGCTCTCCTACCCCCCTACAATGAGCAGTTCTTC
size: -; D: TRBD1; J: TRBJ1-1; V: TRBV5-1; CDR3: CASSFPGQGIKNTEAFF; DNA: TGCGCCAGCAGCTTCCCGGGACAGGGTATTAAGAACACTGAAGCTTTCTTT
size: -; D: -; J: TRBJ1-6; V: TRBV5-4; CDR3: CASSRKQTYNSPLHF; DNA: TGTGCCAGCAGCCGTAAACAGACCTATAATTCACCCCTCCACTTT
size: -; D: -; J: TRBJ1-2; V: TRBV7-9; CDR3: CASSLELTGGYTF; DNA: TGTGCCAGCAGCTTAGAATTGACGGGAGGCTACACCTTC
size: -; D: -; J: TRBJ1-2; V: TRBV19; CDR3: CASRQGRDYGYTF; DNA: TGTGCCAGTAGGCAGGGTCGGGACTATGGCTACACCTTC
size: once; D: TRBD1; J: TRBJ1-2; V: TRBV5-6; CDR3: CASSLGQGEGYTF; DNA: TGTGCCAGCAGCTTGGGGCAGGGGGAAGGCTACACCTTC
size: -; D: -; J: TRBJ2-3; V: TRBV9; CDR3: CASSVSHGTFSTDTQYF; DNA: TGTGCCAGCAGCGTATCCCACGGGACATTCAGCACAGATACGCAGTATTTT
size: -; D: -; J: TRBJ2-3; V: TRBV6-1; CDR3: CASIPPGTDTQYF; DNA: TGTGCCAGCATCCCCCCTGGCACAGATACGCAGTATTTT
size: once; D: TRBD1; J: TRBJ2-5; V: TRBV19; CDR3: CASGQVNQETQYF; DNA: TGTGCCAGTGGACAGGTGAACCAAGAGACCCAGTACTTC
size: -; D: TRBD1; J: TRBJ1-1; V: TRBV27; CDR3: CASSPRTGGRNTEAFF; DNA: TGTGCCAGCAGTCCCCGGACAGGGGGCCGGAACACTGAAGCTTTCTTT
size: -; D: TRBD1; J: TRBJ1-4; V: TRBV6-6; CDR3: CASSWGQPDEKLFF; DNA: TGTGCCAGCAGTTGGGGACAGCCGGATGAAAAACTGTTTTTT
size: -; D: -; J: TRBJ2-3; V: TRBV19; CDR3: CASSIDVTESTDTQYF; DNA: TGTGCCAGTAGTATAGATGTCACAGAAAGCACAGATACGCAGTATTTT
size: -; D: TRBD1; J: TRBJ1-5; V: TRBV27; CDR3: CASSGQGPQLQYSNQPQHF; DNA: TGTGCCAGCAGTGGACAGGGACCCCAATTACAATATAGCAATCAGCCCCAGCATTTT
size: -; D: -; J: TRBJ2-3; V: TRBV27; CDR3: CASRPGLTGTDTQYF; DNA: TGTGCCAGCAGGCCAGGCTTAACTGGCACAGATACGCAGTATTTT
size: -; D: TRBD2; J: TRBJ2-3; V: TRBV5-1; CDR3: CASSPLTSGGADTQYF; DNA: TGCGCCAGCAGCCCCCTGACTAGCGGGGGGGCAGATACGCAGTATTTT
size: -; D: TRBD1; J: TRBJ1-5; V: TRBV10-3; CDR3: CAIRTGLNQPQHF; DNA: TGTGCCATCAGGACAGGGCTTAATCAGCCCCAGCATTTT
size: -; D: TRBD2; J: TRBJ2-5; V: TRBV9; CDR3: CASSAPSVGGLAGQEETQYF; DNA: TGTGCCAGCAGCGCCCCATCCGTAGGGGGACTAGCGGGGCAGGAAGAGACCCAGTACTTC
size: -; D: -; J: TRBJ1-1; V: TRBV2; CDR3: CASRVDRGNTEAFF; DNA: TGTGCCAGCAGGGTAGACAGAGGGAACACTGAAGCTTTCTTT
size: few; D: -; J: TRBJ1-5; V: TRBV19; CDR3: CASSRGAGGNQPQHF; DNA: TGTGCCAGTAGTCGGGGGGCAGGAGGCAATCAGCCCCAGCATTTT
size: -; D: -; J: TRBJ2-7; V: TRBV6-1; CDR3: CASSDGWSGYEQYF; DNA: TGTGCCAGCAGTGATGGGTGGAGTGGCTACGAGCAGTACTTC
size: -; D: TRBD2; J: TRBJ2-1; V: TRBV7-2; CDR3: CASSLYLAGGYNEQFF; DNA: TGTGCCAGCAGCTTATATCTAGCGGGGGGGTACAATGAGCAGTTCTTC
size: -; D: -; J: TRBJ2-2; V: TRBV7-6; CDR3: CASSLSTGRGELFF; DNA: TGTGCCAGCAGCTTATCTACAGGGCGTGGGGAGCTGTTTTTT
size: -; D: -; J: TRBJ1-2; V: TRBV27; CDR3: CASSLWAGMGYGYTF; DNA: TGTGCCAGCAGTTTATGGGCAGGGATGGGCTATGGCTACACCTTC
size: -; D: TRBD1; J: TRBJ2-7; V: TRBV30; CDR3: CAWATGTGAYEQYF; DNA: TGTGCCTGGGCGACCGGGACAGGGGCTTACGAGCAGTACTTC
size: -; D: TRBD1; J: TRBJ2-1; V: TRBV30; CDR3: CASNPGDRYNEQFF; DNA: TGTGCCTCGAACCCCGGGGACAGGTACAATGAGCAGTTCTTC
size: -; D: TRBD1; J: TRBJ2-3; V: TRBV28; CDR3: CASRGTGTDTQYF; DNA: TGTGCCAGCAGGGGGACAGGGACAGATACGCAGTATTTT
size: -; D: TRBD1; J: TRBJ1-2; V: TRBV15; CDR3: CATSLPRGTVTNYGYTF; DNA: TGTGCCACCAGCCTCCCTCGGGGGACAGTCACTAACTATGGCTACACCTTC
size: once; D: TRBD2; J: TRBJ2-3; V: TRBV19; CDR3: CASSRRLAGGTDTQYF; DNA: TGTGCCAGTAGTAGGAGACTAGCGGGGGGGACAGATACGCAGTATTTT
size: -; D: -; J: TRBJ1-5; V: TRBV6-5; CDR3: CASSYTSGQPQHF; DNA: TGTGCCAGCAGTTACACTTCAGGTCAGCCCCAGCATTTT
size: -; D: -; J: TRBJ1-5; V: TRBV19; CDR3: CASRPQGPISINNQPQHF; DNA: TGTGCCAGTAGACCCCAGGGCCCAATTTCTATAAACAATCAGCCCCAGCATTTT
size: -; D: -; J: TRBJ1-1; V: TRBV27; CDR3: CASFLGPNTEAFF; DNA: TGTGCCAGCTTCCTGGGGCCGAACACTGAAGCTTTCTTT
size: -; D: -; J: TRBJ1-1; V: TRBV4-1; CDR3: CASSQDRGAKNTEAFF; DNA: TGCGCCAGCAGCCAAGATCGGGGGGCGAAAAACACTGAAGCTTTCTTT
size: -; D: -; J: TRBJ2-1; V: TRBV10-3; CDR3: CAISVGGGRYNEQFF; DNA: TGTGCCATCAGCGTTGGCGGGGGCCGCTACAATGAGCAGTTCTTC
size: -; D: TRBD2; J: TRBJ2-2; V: TRBV7-2; CDR3: CASSLVSGGAGELFF; DNA: TGTGCCAGCAGCTTAGTTAGCGGGGGGGCCGGGGAGCTGTTTTTT
size: -; D: TRBD1; J: TRBJ2-3; V: TRBV6-5; CDR3: CASSQRQGGTDTQYF; DNA: TGTGCCAGCAGTCAGAGACAGGGTGGCACAGATACGCAGTATTTT